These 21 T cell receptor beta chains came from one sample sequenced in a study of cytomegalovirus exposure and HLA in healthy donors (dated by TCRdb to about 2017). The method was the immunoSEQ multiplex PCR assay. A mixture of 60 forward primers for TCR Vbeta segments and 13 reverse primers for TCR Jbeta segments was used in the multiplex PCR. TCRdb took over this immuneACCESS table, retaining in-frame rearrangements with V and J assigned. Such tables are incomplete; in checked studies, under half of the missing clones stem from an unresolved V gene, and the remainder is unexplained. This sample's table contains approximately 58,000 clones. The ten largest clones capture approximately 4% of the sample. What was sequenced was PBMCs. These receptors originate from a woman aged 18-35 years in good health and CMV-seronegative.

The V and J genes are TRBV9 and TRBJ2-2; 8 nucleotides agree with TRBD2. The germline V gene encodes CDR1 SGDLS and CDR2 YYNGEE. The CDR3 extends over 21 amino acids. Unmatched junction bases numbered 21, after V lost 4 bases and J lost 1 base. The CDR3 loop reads CASSLNLPGTSGRMNTGELFF. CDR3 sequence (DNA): TGTGCCAGCAGCTTGAACTTACCCGGGACTAGTGGGAGGATGAACACCGGGGAGCTGTTTTTT.

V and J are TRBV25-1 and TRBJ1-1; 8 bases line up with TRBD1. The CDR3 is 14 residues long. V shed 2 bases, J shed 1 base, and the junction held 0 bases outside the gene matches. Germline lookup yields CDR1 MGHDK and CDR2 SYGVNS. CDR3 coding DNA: TGTGCCAGCAGTGAAGGGACAGGGAACACTGAAGCTTTCTTT. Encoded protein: CASSEGTGNTEAFF.

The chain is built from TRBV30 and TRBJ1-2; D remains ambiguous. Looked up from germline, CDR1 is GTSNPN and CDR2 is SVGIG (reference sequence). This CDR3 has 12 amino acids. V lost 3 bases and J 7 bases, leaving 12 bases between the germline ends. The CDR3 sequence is CAWSQTVGGYTF. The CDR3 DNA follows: TGTGCCTGGAGCCAAACAGTCGGTGGCTACACCTTC.

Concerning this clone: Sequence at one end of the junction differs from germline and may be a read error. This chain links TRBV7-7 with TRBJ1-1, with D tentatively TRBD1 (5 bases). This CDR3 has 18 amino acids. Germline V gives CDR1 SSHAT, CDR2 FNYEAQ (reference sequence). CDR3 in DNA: TGTGCTAGCAGCTTAGGGGAAGGGGCAGGGTGGGGGGGAACTGAAGCTTTCTTT. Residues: CASSLGEGAGWGGTEAFF.

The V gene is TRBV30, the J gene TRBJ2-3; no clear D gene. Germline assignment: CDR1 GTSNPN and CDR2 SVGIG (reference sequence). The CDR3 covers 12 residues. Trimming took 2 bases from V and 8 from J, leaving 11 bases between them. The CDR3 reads CAWSSGPFTQYF. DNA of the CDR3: TGTGCCTGGAGTTCAGGTCCGTTTACGCAGTATTTT.

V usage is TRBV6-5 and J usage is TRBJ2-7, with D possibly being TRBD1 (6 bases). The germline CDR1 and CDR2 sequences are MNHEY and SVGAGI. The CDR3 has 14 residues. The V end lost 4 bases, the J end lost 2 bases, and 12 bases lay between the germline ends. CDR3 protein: CASSSTGHTYEQYF. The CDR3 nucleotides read TGTGCCAGCAGTTCGACGGGACATACCTACGAGCAGTACTTC.

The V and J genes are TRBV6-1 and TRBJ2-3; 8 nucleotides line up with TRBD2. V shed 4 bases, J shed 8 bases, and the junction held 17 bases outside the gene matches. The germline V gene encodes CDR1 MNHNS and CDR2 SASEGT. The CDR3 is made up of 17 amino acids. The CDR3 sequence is CASSGMPGLGVLSTQYF. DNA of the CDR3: TGTGCCAGCAGTGGTATGCCGGGACTAGGCGTCCTCAGTACGCAGTATTTT.

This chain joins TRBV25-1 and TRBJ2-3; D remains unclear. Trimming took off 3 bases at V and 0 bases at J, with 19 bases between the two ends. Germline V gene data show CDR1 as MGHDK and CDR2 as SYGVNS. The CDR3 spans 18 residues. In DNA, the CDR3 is TGTGCCAGCAGTGACGCCCTCGGTGGGCGAGCTAGCACAGATACGCAGTATTTT. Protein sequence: CASSDALGGRASTDTQYF. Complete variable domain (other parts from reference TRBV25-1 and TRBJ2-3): EADIYQTPRYLVIGTGKKITLECSQTMGHDKMYWYQQDPGMELHLIHYSYGVNSTEKGDLSSESTVSRIRTEHFPLTLESARPSHTSQYLCASSDALGGRASTDTQYFGPGTRLTVL.

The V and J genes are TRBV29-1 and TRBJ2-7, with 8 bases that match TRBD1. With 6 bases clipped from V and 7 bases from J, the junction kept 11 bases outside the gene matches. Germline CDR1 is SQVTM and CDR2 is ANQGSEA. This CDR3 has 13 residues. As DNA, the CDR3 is TGCAGCGTCGTTGGCAGGGGGCTGGGGGAGCAGTACTTC. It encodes CSVVGRGLGEQYF.

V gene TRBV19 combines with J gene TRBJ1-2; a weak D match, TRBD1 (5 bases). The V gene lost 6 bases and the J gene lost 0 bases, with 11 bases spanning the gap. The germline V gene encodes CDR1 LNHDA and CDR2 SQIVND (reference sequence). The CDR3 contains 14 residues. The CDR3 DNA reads TGTGCCAGTAGATTGGGGGGGACTAACTATGGCTACACCTTC. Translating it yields CASRLGGTNYGYTF.

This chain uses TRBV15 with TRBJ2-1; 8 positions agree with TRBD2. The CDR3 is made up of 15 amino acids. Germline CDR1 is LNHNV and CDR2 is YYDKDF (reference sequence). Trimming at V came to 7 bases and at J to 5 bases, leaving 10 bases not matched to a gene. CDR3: CATTDVAGTDNEQFF. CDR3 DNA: TGTGCCACCACCGACGTAGCGGGAACCGACAATGAGCAGTTCTTC.

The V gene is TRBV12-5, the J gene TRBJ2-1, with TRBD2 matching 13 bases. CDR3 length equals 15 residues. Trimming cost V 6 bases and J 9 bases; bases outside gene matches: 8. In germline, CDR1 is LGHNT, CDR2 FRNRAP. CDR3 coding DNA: TGTGCTAGTGGCGGAGGACTAGCGGGGGCCCCTGAGCAGTTCTTC. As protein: CASGGGLAGAPEQFF. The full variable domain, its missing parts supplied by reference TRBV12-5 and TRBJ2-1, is DARVTQTPRHKVTEMGQEVTMRCQPILGHNTVFWYRQTMMQGLELLAYFRNRAPLDDSGMPKDRFSAEMPDATLATLKIQPSEPRDSAVYFCASGGGLAGAPEQFFGPGTRLTVL.

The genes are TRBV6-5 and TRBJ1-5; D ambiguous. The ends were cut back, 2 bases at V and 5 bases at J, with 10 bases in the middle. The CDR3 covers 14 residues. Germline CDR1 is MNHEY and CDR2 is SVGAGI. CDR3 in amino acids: CASSYQEDYQPQHF. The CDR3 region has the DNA TGTGCCAGCAGTTACCAAGAGGATTATCAGCCCCAGCATTTT.

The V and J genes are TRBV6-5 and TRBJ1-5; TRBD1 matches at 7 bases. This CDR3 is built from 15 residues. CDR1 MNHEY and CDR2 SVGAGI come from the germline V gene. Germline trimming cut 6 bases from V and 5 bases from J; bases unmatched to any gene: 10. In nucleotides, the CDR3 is TGTGCCAGCAGCCCCGGACAGGATAAGTATCAGCCCCAGCATTTT. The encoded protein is CASSPGQDKYQPQHF.

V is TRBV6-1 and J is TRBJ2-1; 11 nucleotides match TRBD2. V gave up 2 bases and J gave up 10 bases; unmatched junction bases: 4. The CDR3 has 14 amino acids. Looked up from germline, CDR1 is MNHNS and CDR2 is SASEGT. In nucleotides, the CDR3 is TGTGCCAGCAGTGAAAGGGGACTAGCGGTAGAGCAGTTCTTC. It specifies CASSERGLAVEQFF.

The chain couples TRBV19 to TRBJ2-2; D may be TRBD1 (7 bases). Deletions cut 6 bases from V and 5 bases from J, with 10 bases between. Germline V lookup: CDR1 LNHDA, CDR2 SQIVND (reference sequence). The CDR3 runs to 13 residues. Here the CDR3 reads CASSRGRTGELFF. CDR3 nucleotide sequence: TGTGCCAGTAGCAGGGGGAGGACCGGGGAGCTGTTTTTT.

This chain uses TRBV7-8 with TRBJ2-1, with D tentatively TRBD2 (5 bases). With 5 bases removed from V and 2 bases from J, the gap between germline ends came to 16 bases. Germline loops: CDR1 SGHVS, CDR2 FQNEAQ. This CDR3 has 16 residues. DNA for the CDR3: TGTGCCAGCAGCCCCCTGGTCAGCGGCCCCTACAATGAGCAGTTCTTC. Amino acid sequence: CASSPLVSGPYNEQFF. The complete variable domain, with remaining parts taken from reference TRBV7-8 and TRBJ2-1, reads GAGVSQSPRYKVAKRGQDVALRCDPISGHVSLFWYQQALGQGPEFLTYFQNEAQLDKSGLPSDRFFAERPEGSVSTLKIQRTQQEDSAVYLCASSPLVSGPYNEQFFGPGTRLTVL.

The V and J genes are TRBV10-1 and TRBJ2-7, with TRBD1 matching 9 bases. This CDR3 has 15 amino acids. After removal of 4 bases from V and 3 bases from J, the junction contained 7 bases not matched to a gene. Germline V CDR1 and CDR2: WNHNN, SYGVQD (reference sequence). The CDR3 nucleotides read TGCGCCAGCAGTGTGGACAGGGGTGTTCTCTACGAGCAGTACTTC. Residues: CASSVDRGVLYEQYF.

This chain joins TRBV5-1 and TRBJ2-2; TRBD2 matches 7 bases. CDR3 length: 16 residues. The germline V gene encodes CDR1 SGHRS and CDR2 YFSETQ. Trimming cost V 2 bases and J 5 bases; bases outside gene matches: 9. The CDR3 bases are TGCGCCAGCAGCTTTGGGAGGGAAAGAAGGACCGGGGAGCTGTTTTTT. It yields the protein CASSFGRERRTGELFF.

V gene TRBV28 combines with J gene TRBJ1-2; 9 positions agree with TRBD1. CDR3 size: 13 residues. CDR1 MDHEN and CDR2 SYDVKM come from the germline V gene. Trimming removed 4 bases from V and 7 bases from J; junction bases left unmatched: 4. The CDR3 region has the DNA TGTGCCAGCAGTTGGACGACAGGGGGTGGCTACACCTTC. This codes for CASSWTTGGGYTF.

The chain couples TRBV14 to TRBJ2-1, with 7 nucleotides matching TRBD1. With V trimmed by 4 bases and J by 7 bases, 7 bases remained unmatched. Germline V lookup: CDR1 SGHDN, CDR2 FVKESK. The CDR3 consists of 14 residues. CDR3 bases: TGTGCCAGCAGCCCCTTGACAGGGCGGAATGAGCAGTTCTTC. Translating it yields CASSPLTGRNEQFF. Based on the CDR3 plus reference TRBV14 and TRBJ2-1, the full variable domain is EAGVTQFPSHSVIEKGQTVTLRCDPISGHDNLYWYRRVMGKEIKFLLHFVKESKQDESGMPNNRFLAERTGGTYSTLKVQPAELEDSGVYFCASSPLTGRNEQFFGPGTRLTVL.